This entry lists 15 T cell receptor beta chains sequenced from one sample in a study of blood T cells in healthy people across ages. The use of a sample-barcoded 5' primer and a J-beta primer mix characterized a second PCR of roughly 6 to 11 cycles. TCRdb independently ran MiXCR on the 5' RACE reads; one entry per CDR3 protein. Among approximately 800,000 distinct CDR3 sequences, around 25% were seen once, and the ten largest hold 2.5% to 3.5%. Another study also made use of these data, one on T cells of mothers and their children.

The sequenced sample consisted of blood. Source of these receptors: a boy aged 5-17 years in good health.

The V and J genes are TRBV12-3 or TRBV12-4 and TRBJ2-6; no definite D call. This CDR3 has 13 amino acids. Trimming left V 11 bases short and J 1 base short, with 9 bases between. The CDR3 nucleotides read TGTGCCGGCGGATTGTCTGGGGCCAACGTCCTGACTTTC. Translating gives CAGGLSGANVLTF.

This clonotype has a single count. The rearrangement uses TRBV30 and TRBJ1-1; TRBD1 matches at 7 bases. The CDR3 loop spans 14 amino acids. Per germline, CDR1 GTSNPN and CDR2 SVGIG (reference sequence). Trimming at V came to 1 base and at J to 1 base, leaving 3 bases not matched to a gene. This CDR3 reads CAWSDGTENTEAFF. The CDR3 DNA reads TGTGCCTGGAGTGACGGGACAGAGAACACTGAAGCTTTCTTT.

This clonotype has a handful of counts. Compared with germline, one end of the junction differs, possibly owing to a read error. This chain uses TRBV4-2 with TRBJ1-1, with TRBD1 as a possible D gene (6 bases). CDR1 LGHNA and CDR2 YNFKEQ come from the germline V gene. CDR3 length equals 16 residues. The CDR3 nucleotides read TGTGCCAGTAGCCAGGCTGACAGGATCATGAACACTGAAGCTTTCTTT. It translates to CASSQADRIMNTEAFF.

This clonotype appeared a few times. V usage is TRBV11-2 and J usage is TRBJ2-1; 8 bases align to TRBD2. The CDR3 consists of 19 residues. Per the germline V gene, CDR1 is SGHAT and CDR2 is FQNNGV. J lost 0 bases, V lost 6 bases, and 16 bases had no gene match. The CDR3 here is CASSSSGSAGQSSYNEQFF. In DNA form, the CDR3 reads TGTGCCAGCAGTTCTAGCGGGTCCGCCGGGCAGAGCTCCTACAATGAGCAGTTCTTC.

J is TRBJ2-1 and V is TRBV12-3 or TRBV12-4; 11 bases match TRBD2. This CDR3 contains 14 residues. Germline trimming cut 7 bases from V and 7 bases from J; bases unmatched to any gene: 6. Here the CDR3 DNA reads TGTGCCAGCACCCGAGGGACTAGCGGAAATGAGCAGTTCTTC. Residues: CASTRGTSGNEQFF.

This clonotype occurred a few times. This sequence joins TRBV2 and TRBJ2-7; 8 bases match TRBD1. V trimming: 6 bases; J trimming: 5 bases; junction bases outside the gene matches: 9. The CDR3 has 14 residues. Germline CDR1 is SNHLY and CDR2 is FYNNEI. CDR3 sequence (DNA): TGTGCCAGCAGCCGCCGGGACAGGATCGACGAGCAGTACTTC. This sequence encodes CASSRRDRIDEQYF.

The CDR3 bases are TGCAGTGCTCCGAGGAGGGATGGGAACACTGAAGCTTTCTTT. This sequence encodes CSAPRRDGNTEAFF. This chain joins TRBV20-1 and TRBJ1-1, with unresolved D. The germline V gene has CDR1 DFQATT and CDR2 SNEGSKA (reference sequence). V gave up 5 bases and J gave up 1 base, with 14 bases separating them. The CDR3 sequence is 14 residues long.

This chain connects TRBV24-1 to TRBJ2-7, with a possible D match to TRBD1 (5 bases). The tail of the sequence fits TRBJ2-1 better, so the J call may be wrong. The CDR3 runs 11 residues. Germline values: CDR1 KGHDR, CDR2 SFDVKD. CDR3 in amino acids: CATGVGHEQFF. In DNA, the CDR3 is TGTGCCACCGGGGTGGGGCATGAGCAGTTCTTC.

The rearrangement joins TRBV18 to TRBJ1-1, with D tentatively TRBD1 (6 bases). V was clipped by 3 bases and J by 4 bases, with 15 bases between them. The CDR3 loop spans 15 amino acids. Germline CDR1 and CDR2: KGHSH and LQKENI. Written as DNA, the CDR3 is TGTGCCAGCTCACCCAAGAGCAGGGGTTCCACTGAAGCTTTCTTT. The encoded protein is CASSPKSRGSTEAFF.

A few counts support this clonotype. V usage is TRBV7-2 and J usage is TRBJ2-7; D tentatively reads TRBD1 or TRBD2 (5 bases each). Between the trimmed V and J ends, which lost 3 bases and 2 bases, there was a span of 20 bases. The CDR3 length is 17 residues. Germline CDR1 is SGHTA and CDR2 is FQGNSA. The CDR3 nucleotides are TGTGCCAGCAGCTTCGCCGCACAGTGGCAGGGACCCTACGAGCAGTACTTC. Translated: CASSFAAQWQGPYEQYF. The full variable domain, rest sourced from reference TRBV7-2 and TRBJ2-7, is GAGVSQSPSNKVTEKGKDVELRCDPISGHTALYWYRQSLGQGLEFLIYFQGNSAPDKSGLPSDRFSAERTGGSVSTLTIQRTQQEDSAVYLCASSFAAQWQGPYEQYFGPGTRLTVT.

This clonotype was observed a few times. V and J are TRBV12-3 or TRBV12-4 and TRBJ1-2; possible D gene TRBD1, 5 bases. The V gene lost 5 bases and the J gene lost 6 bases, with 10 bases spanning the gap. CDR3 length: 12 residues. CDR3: CASSQGRDGYTF. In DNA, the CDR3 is TGTGCCAGCAGTCAGGGACGGGATGGCTACACCTTC.

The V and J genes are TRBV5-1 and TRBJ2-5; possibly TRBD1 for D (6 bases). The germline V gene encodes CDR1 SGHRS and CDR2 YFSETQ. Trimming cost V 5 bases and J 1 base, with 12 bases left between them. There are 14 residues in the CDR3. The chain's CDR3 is CASRITGLQETQYF. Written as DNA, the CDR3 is TGCGCCAGCAGAATCACAGGGCTCCAAGAGACCCAGTACTTC. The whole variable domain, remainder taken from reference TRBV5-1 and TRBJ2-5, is KAGVTQTPRYLIKTRGQQVTLSCSPISGHRSVSWYQQTPGQGLQFLFEYFSETQRNKGNFPGRFSGRQFSNSRSEMNVSTLELGDSALYLCASRITGLQETQYFGPGTRLLVL.

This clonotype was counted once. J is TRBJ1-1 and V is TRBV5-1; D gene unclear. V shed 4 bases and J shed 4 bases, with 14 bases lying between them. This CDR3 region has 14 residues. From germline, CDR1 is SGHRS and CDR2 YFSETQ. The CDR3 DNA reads TGCGCCAGCAGCACCACAGCCGGGAGCACTGAAGCTTTCTTT. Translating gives CASSTTAGSTEAFF.

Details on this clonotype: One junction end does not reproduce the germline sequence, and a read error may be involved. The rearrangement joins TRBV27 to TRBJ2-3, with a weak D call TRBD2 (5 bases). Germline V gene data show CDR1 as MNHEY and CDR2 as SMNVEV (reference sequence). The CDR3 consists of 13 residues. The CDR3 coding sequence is TGTGCCAGCAGTTTAAGTCGGGGAGATAGGCAGTATTTT. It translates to CASSLSRGDRQYF.

The CDR3 loop is CASRPPGQGTGYTF. CDR3 DNA sequence: TGTGCCAGCAGACCGCCGGGACAGGGGACTGGCTACACCTTC. This chain joins TRBV6-5 and TRBJ1-2; 10 bases line up with TRBD1. The ends lost 6 bases at V and 7 bases at J; junction bases unmatched: 8. This CDR3 is 14 amino acids long. The germline V gene encodes CDR1 MNHEY and CDR2 SVGAGI.